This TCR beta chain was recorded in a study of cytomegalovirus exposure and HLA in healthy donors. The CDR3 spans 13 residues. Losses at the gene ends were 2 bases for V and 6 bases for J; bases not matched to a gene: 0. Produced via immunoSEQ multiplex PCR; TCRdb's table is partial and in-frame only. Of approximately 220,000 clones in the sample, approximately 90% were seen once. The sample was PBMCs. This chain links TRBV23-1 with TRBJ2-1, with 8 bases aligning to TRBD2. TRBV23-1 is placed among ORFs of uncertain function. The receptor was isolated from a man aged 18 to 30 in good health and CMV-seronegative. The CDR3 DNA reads TGCGCCAGCAGTCAACGGGGGGGCAATGAGCAGTTCTTC. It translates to CASSQRGGNEQFF.